These T cell receptor beta chains were read from a single sample in a study of blood T cell repertoires in COVID-19. Using immunoSEQ multiplex PCR, the repertoire was profiled, and TCRdb retains in-frame clones only, with some absent. The top ten clones hold 8.6% of a sample with 200,000 to 300,000 clones, approximately 80% of them seen once. Material: peripheral blood. These receptors were taken from a human donor in a cohort sampled during active COVID-19. CDR3s include the opening cysteine and the closing phenylalanine or tryptophan. The D gene is left open where the match is weak. Some rows mark clone size as missing; the rest say once, few, many or name a class of expanded clone.

d_gene	v_gene	abundance	j_gene	CDR3aa	CDR3nt
TRBD1	TRBV2	-	TRBJ1-2	CASSEGVSGGYGYTF	TGTGCCAGCAGTGAAGGTGTGTCAGGGGGCTATGGCTACACCTTC
TRBD1	TRBV5-1	-	TRBJ1-3	CASSPRTGNGNTIYF	TGCGCCAGCAGCCCAAGGACAGGGAACGGAAACACCATATATTTT
-	TRBV6-5	-	TRBJ1-5	CASSYSGPMGHQPQHF	TGTGCCAGCAGTTACTCTGGACCCATGGGGCATCAGCCCCAGCATTTT
TRBD1	TRBV25-1	-	TRBJ2-7	CASTGTGGGYEQYF	TGTGCCAGCACCGGGACAGGGGGCGGTTACGAGCAGTACTTC
TRBD1	TRBV6-5	once	TRBJ2-7	CASSTSGTGAVEQYF	TGTGCCAGCAGTACTTCCGGGACAGGGGCTGTCGAGCAGTACTTC
TRBD2	TRBV7-8	-	TRBJ2-1	CASSLRGRPTSGSTHTRNEQFF	TGTGCCAGCAGCTTACGTGGACGCCCGACTAGCGGGAGTACCCATACACGAAATGAGCAGTTCTTC
TRBD1	TRBV28	-	TRBJ1-5	CASSINDRVGQPQHF	TGTGCCAGCAGTATCAATGACAGGGTGGGTCAGCCCCAGCATTTT
TRBD1	TRBV18	-	TRBJ2-3	CASSGQRTDTQYF	TGTGCCAGCTCGGGACAGAGGACAGATACGCAGTATTTT
-	TRBV19	-	TRBJ2-3	CASSWTAKKTDTQYF	TGTGCCAGTAGTTGGACAGCGAAAAAGACAGATACGCAGTATTTT
-	TRBV5-1	-	TRBJ1-1	CASSSDMNTEAFF	TGCGCCAGCAGCTCAGACATGAACACTGAAGCTTTCTTT
TRBD2	TRBV11-2	-	TRBJ2-7	CASSPWTSGLRQVAGEQYF	TGTGCCAGCAGCCCCTGGACTAGCGGACTTCGGCAAGTAGCGGGAGAGCAGTACTTC
-	TRBV20-1	-	TRBJ2-7	CSARSYEQYF	TGCAGTGCTAGATCATACGAGCAGTACTTC
-	TRBV10-1	-	TRBJ1-2	CASSESRGAREADTF	TGCGCCAGCAGTGAGTCACGGGGGGCCAGGGAGGCGGACACCTTC
-	TRBV7-8	once	TRBJ1-2	CASSLSGEHGYGYTF	TGTGCCAGCAGCTTATCGGGGGAACATGGCTATGGCTACACCTTC
TRBD1	TRBV13	few	TRBJ1-1	CASSLIRDRVAFF	TGTGCCAGCAGCTTAATAAGGGACAGGGTCGCTTTCTTT
TRBD2	TRBV27	-	TRBJ2-5	CASRTSGRALRETQYF	TGTGCCAGCAGGACTAGCGGGAGGGCCCTCCGAGAGACCCAGTACTTC
-	TRBV11-2	-	TRBJ2-2	CASRPQGLGTGELFF	TGTGCCAGCAGGCCACAGGGTCTCGGAACCGGGGAGCTGTTTTTT
TRBD1	TRBV18	-	TRBJ2-2	CASSPVGQGTGGELFF	TGTGCCAGCTCACCAGTCGGGCAGGGGACAGGCGGGGAGCTGTTTTTT
TRBD1	TRBV15	-	TRBJ1-1	CATSSRTGGTEAFF	TGTGCCACCAGCAGCCGGACAGGGGGCACTGAAGCTTTCTTT
TRBD1	TRBV24-1	-	TRBJ2-2	CATSDQRTGGELFF	TGTGCCACCAGTGACCAACGGACAGGGGGCGAGCTGTTTTTT
TRBD2	TRBV5-1	-	TRBJ2-1	CASSFSGASSYNEQFF	TGCGCCAGCAGCTTTAGCGGGGCCAGCTCCTACAATGAGCAGTTCTTC
-	TRBV6-1	-	TRBJ2-7	CASSERQVISYEQYF	TGTGCCAGCAGTGAAAGGCAGGTGATCTCCTACGAGCAGTACTTC
-	TRBV5-8	-	TRBJ1-2	CASSLDSYGYTF	TGTGCCAGCAGCTTGGACAGCTATGGCTACACCTTC
TRBD1	TRBV27	-	TRBJ2-3	CASRLWQGAGDTQYF	TGTGCCAGCAGATTATGGCAGGGGGCAGGAGATACGCAGTATTTT
-	TRBV4-2	-	TRBJ1-3	CASSQLWSSGNTIYF	TGTGCCAGCAGCCAACTCTGGAGCTCTGGAAACACCATATATTTT
-	TRBV13	-	TRBJ2-7	CASSSRWAGDEQYF	TGTGCCAGCAGCTCCAGGTGGGCCGGGGACGAGCAGTACTTC
-	TRBV6-2/TRBV6-3	-	TRBJ2-7	CASSLDLREQYF	TGTGCCAGCAGTTTGGACTTACGAGAGCAGTACTTC
-	TRBV18	-	TRBJ1-1	CASSPPALAAFF	TGTGCCAGCTCACCTCCCGCCCTGGCAGCTTTCTTT
TRBD2	TRBV7-2	-	TRBJ2-1	CASSRTSGATNEQFF	TGTGCCAGCAGCCGGACTAGCGGGGCGACCAATGAGCAGTTCTTC
TRBD2	TRBV10-1	-	TRBJ2-3	CASSEWLAGGADTQYF	TGCGCCAGCAGTGAGTGGCTAGCGGGGGGGGCAGATACGCAGTATTTT
TRBD1	TRBV19	-	TRBJ1-1	CATQRDRGDSEAFF	TGTGCCACCCAACGCGACAGGGGGGACTCTGAAGCTTTCTTT
-	TRBV7-2	-	TRBJ2-3	CASSRGGWAQYF	TGTGCCAGCAGCAGAGGAGGGTGGGCGCAGTATTTT
-	TRBV6-5	-	TRBJ1-6	CASSRTGINSPLHF	TGTGCCAGCAGCCGCACAGGGATTAATTCACCCCTCCACTTT
TRBD1	TRBV27	-	TRBJ1-5	CASSRTGGGQPQHF	TGTGCCAGCAGCCGTACAGGGGGAGGTCAGCCCCAGCATTTT
-	TRBV11-2	few	TRBJ1-2	CASSQSGGNYGYTF	TGTGCCAGCAGCCAATCCGGGGGGAACTATGGCTACACCTTC
-	TRBV18	-	TRBJ2-5	CASSPPTDQETQYF	TGTGCCAGCTCACCACCTACAGATCAAGAGACCCAGTACTTC
TRBD1	TRBV20-1	-	TRBJ1-4	CSASTYPGQSATNEKLFF	TGCAGTGCTAGTACGTACCCGGGACAGAGTGCAACTAATGAAAAACTGTTTTTT
TRBD1	TRBV6-2/TRBV6-3	few	TRBJ2-7	CASSSDRGPGEQYF	TGTGCCAGCAGTTCGGACAGGGGGCCGGGGGAGCAGTACTTC
-	TRBV7-9	-	TRBJ1-1	CASSLEGAQRAFF	TGTGCCAGCAGCTTAGAAGGGGCTCAGCGAGCTTTCTTT
TRBD2	TRBV7-2	-	TRBJ2-3	CASTLAGGPTDTQYF	TGTGCCAGCACACTAGCGGGGGGGCCGACAGATACGCAGTATTTT
TRBD2	TRBV28	-	TRBJ2-5	CASSSFRLAEGTQYF	TGTGCCAGCAGTTCATTCCGACTAGCTGAGGGGACCCAGTACTTC
TRBD2	TRBV4-1	-	TRBJ2-5	CASSQLRGSGGLQETQYF	TGCGCCAGCAGCCAGTTACGTGGTAGCGGGGGCCTCCAAGAGACCCAGTACTTC
-	TRBV6-5	-	TRBJ1-1	CASSYSRGTEAFF	TGTGCCAGCAGTTACTCCAGGGGAACTGAAGCTTTCTTT
-	TRBV20-1	-	TRBJ2-1	CSASSSWTNNEQFF	TGCAGTGCTAGTTCTTCTTGGACAAACAATGAGCAGTTCTTC
-	TRBV2	-	TRBJ2-3	CASMRESTDTQYF	TGTGCCAGCATGAGAGAGAGCACAGATACGCAGTATTTT